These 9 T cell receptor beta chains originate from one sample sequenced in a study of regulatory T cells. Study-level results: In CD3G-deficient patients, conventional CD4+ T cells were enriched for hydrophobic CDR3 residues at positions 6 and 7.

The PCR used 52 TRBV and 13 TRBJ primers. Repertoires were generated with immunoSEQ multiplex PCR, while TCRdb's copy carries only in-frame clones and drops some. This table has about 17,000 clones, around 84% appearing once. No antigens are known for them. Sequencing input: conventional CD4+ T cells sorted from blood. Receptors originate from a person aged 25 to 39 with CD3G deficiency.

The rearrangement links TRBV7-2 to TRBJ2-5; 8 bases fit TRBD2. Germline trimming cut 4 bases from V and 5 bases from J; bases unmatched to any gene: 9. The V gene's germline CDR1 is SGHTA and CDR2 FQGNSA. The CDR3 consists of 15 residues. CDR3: CASSSRLASWETQYF. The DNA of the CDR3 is TGTGCCAGCAGCTCGCGACTAGCGAGTTGGGAGACCCAGTACTTC.

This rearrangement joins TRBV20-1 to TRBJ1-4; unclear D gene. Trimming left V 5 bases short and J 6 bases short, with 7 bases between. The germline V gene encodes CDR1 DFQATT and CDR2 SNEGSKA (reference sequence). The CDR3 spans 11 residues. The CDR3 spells CSARKDEKLFF. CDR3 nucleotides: TGCAGTGCTCGGAAGGATGAAAAACTGTTTTTT.

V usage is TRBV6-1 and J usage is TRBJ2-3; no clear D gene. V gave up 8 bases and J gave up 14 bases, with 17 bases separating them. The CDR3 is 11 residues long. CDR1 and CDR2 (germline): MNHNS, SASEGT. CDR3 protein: CASQFDRQVYF. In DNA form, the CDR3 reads TGTGCCAGCCAGTTCGACCGCCAGGTGTATTTT.

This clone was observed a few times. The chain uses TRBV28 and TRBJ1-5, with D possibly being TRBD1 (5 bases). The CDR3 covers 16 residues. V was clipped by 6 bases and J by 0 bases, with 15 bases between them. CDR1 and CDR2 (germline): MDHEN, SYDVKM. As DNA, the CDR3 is TGTGCCAGCAGCGACCTTGGGGGGTATAGCAATCAGCCCCAGCATTTT. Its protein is CASSDLGGYSNQPQHF. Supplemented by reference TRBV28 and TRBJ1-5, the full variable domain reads DVKVTQSSRYLVKRTGEKVFLECVQDMDHENMFWYRQDPGLGLRLIYFSYDVKMKEKGDIPEGYSVSREKKERFSLILESASTNQTSMYLCASSDLGGYSNQPQHFGDGTRLSIL.

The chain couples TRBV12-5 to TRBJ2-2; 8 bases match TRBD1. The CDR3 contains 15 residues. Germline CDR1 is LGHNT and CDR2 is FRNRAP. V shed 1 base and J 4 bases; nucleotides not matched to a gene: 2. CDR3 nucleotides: TGTGCTAGTGGTTTGGGGACAGGGATCACCGGGGAGCTGTTTTTT. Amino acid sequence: CASGLGTGITGELFF.

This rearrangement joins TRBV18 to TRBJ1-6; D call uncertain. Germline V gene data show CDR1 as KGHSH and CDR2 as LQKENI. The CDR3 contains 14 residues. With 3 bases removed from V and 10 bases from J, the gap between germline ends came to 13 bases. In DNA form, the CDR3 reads TGTGCCAGCTCACCCGGGTCGAGGCGGTCACCCCTCCACTTT. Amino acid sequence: CASSPGSRRSPLHF.

CDR3 DNA sequence: TGTGCCAGCAGCTTAAACCCACTAGGCGAGACCCAGTACTTC. Its protein is CASSLNPLGETQYF. The chain carries TRBV7-6 and TRBJ2-5; a possible D gene is TRBD2 (5 bases). Germline V gives CDR1 SGHVS, CDR2 FNYEAQ. The CDR3 contains 14 residues. The germline V and J ends were trimmed by 2 bases and 5 bases, with 12 bases remaining between them.

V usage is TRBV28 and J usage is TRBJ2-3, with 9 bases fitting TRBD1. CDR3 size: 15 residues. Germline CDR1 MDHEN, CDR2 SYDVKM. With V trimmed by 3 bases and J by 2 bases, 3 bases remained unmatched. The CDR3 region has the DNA TGTGCCAGCAGTTTGACAGGGGGGAACACAGATACGCAGTATTTT. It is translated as CASSLTGGNTDTQYF. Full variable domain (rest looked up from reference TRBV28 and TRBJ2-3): DVKVTQSSRYLVKRTGEKVFLECVQDMDHENMFWYRQDPGLGLRLIYFSYDVKMKEKGDIPEGYSVSREKKERFSLILESASTNQTSMYLCASSLTGGNTDTQYFGPGTRLTVL.

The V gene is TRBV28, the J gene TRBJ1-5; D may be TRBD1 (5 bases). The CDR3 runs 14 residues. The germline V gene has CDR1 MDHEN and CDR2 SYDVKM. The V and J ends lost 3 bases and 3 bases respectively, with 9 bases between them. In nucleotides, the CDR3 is TGTGCCAGCAGTTTGGGGCAGTTCAATCAGCCCCAGCATTTT. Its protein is CASSLGQFNQPQHF.